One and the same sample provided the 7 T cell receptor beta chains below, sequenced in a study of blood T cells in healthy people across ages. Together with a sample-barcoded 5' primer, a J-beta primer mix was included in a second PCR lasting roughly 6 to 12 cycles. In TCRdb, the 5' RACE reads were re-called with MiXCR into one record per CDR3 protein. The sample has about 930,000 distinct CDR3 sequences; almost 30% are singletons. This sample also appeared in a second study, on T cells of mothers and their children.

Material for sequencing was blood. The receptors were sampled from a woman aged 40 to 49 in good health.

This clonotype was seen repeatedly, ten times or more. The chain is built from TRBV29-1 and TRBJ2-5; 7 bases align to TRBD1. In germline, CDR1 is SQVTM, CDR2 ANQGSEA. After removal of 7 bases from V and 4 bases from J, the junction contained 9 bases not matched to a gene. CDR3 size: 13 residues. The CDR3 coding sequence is TGCAGCGGGTCGGAGGCAGGGGGAGAGACCCAGTACTTC. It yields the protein CSGSEAGGETQYF.

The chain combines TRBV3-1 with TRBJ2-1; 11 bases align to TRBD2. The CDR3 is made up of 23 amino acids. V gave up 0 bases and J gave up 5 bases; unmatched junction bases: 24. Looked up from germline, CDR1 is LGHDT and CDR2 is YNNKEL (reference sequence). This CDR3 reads CASSQEMVGSLFELAGEDNEQFF. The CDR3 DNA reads TGTGCCAGCAGCCAAGAAATGGTCGGCAGCCTTTTCGAACTAGCGGGGGAAGACAATGAGCAGTTCTTC.

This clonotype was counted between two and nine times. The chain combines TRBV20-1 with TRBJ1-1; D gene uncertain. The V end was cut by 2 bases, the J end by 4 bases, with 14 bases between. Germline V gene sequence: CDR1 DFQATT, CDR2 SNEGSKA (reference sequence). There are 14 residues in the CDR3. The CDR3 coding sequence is TGCAGTGCTAGAAAGGGTGAGACGGCCACTGAAGCTTTCTTT. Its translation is CSARKGETATEAFF.

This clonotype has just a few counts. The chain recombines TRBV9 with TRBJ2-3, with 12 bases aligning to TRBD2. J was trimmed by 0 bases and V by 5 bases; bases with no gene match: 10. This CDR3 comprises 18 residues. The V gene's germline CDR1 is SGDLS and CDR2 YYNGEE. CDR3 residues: CASRPGLAGGTSTDTQYF. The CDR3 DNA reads TGTGCCAGCAGACCCGGGCTAGCGGGGGGGACTAGCACAGATACGCAGTATTTT.

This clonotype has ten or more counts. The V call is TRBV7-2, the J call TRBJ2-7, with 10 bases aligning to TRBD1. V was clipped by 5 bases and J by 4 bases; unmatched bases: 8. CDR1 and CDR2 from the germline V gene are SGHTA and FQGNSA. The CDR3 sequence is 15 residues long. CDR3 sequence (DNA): TGTGCCAGCAGCCAGAGGACAGGGGGACTGTACGAGCAGTACTTC. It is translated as CASSQRTGGLYEQYF.

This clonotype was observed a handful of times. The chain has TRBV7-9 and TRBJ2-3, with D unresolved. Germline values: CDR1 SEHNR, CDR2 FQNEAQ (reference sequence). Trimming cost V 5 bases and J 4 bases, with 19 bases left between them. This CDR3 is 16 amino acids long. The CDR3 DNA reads TGTGCCAGCAGCACTACTCTAGGTTCATCCGCAGATACGCAGTATTTT. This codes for CASSTTLGSSADTQYF.

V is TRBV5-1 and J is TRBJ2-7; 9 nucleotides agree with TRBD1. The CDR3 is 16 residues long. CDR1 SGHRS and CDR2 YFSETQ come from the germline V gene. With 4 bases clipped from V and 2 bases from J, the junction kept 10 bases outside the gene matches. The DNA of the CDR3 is TGCGCCAGCAGCGGGGGGTGGACAGGGGCCACCTACGAGCAGTACTTC. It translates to CASSGGWTGATYEQYF.